Detailed here is one TCR beta chain. The data originate from a study of blood T cell dynamics during melanoma immunotherapy. Time point here: pre-treatment baseline. Samples come from before therapy and from week 3 after the first blockade cycle. Disease control meant complete response, partial response or stable disease at 12 weeks. No patient had earlier systemic cancer treatment, concurrent immunosuppressants, or another active cancer. Trimming shortened V by 7 bases and J by 5 bases, and 11 bases separated the two germline ends. The V gene's germline CDR1 is SNHLY and CDR2 FYNNEI. The CDR3 loop spans 13 amino acids. Each bulk PBMC sample had roughly 400 ng DNA loaded. The assay was immunoSEQ multiplex PCR, and TCRdb's table has in-frame clones only and misses some. The table has 10,000 or so clones, about 87% seen once; the top ten hold about 9.4%.

The chain couples TRBV2 to TRBJ2-2; D is ambiguous. This TCR was sampled from a human donor with melanoma. Material: blood, obtained from a patient treated with checkpoint blockade. This CDR3 is CASKDTNTGELFF. As DNA, the CDR3 is TGTGCCAGCAAGGATACAAATACCGGGGAGCTGTTTTTT.